One and the same sample provided the 26 T cell receptor beta chains below, sequenced in a study of siplizumab effects on memory and regulatory T cells. The assay was immunoSEQ multiplex PCR, and TCRdb's table has in-frame clones only and misses some. The sample has 85,000 to 130,000 clones; around 94% are singletons. Sequences were obtained from Tregs sorted from blood. The receptors were sampled from a human donor in good health.

The gene calls are TRBV18 and TRBJ1-2; TRBD1 aligns across 8 bases. The trim removed 6 bases at V and 4 bases at J, leaving 7 bases unmatched. The germline V gene has CDR1 KGHSH and CDR2 LQKENI. The CDR3 runs to 14 residues. CDR3 protein: CASSRQGNLYGYTF. The CDR3 bases are TGTGCCAGCTCTCGACAGGGGAATCTCTATGGCTACACCTTC.

V gene TRBV5-1 combines with J gene TRBJ2-5, with 7 bases identical to TRBD1. This CDR3 has 18 residues. V shed 4 bases and J 1 base; nucleotides not matched to a gene: 16. CDR1 is SGHRS, CDR2 YFSETQ, per germline. This chain's CDR3 is CASSQTSPGQPPQETQYF. CDR3 sequence (DNA): TGCGCCAGCAGCCAAACCTCGCCGGGACAGCCGCCCCAAGAGACCCAGTACTTC.

J is TRBJ1-3 and V is TRBV5-1, with D tentatively TRBD1 (6 bases). The germline V and J ends were trimmed by 0 bases and 8 bases, with 15 bases remaining between them. The CDR3 extends over 15 amino acids. Germline V CDR1 and CDR2: SGHRS, YFSETQ. The CDR3 DNA is TGCGCCAGCAGCTTGGGGCAGGGGAAGGGATACACCATATATTTT. Its protein is CASSLGQGKGYTIYF.

This chain joins TRBV14 and TRBJ1-1; D not resolved. Germline CDR1 is SGHDN and CDR2 is FVKESK. The V end was cut by 1 base, the J end by 2 bases, with 5 bases between. The CDR3 contains 13 residues. The CDR3 protein is CASSQGHNTEAFF. CDR3 nucleotide sequence: TGTGCCAGCAGCCAAGGGCACAACACTGAAGCTTTCTTT.

This clone has ten or more counts. This sequence joins TRBV14 and TRBJ2-5, with D possibly being TRBD1 (6 bases). The CDR3 is 14 residues long. V was trimmed by 1 base and J by 5 bases, leaving 11 bases between them. Germline CDR1 is SGHDN and CDR2 is FVKESK. The CDR3 spells CASSQGRGAETQYF. In DNA, the CDR3 is TGTGCCAGCAGCCAAGGCAGGGGCGCGGAGACCCAGTACTTC.

The chain joins TRBV5-6 to TRBJ2-6; maybe TRBD1 (5 bases). The CDR3 totals 15 residues. Per germline, CDR1 SGHDT and CDR2 YYEEEE. V lost 0 bases and J 2 bases, leaving 6 bases between the germline ends. The CDR3 DNA is TGTGCCAGCAGCTTGGGGGGCGCTGGGGCCAACGTCCTGACTTTC. Amino acids: CASSLGGAGANVLTF.

The chain combines TRBV28 with TRBJ2-1; 7 bases map to TRBD1. The germline V gene has CDR1 MDHEN and CDR2 SYDVKM. The CDR3 totals 17 residues. V gave up 2 bases and J gave up 4 bases; unmatched junction bases: 11. The CDR3 loop reads CASSLRRRGMVYNEQFF. CDR3 nucleotides: TGTGCCAGCAGTTTACGGCGCAGGGGGATGGTATACAATGAGCAGTTCTTC.

The chain employs TRBV7-9 and TRBJ2-7; 9 bases are shared with TRBD2. Trimming removed 5 bases from V and 2 bases from J; junction bases left unmatched: 13. This CDR3 has 17 amino acids. Looked up from germline, CDR1 is SEHNR and CDR2 is FQNEAQ (reference sequence). The CDR3 nucleotides read TGTGCCAGCAGCCCTCGGGGAGCGGGGGGAACGCCCTACGAGCAGTACTTC. This translates into CASSPRGAGGTPYEQYF. Supplemented by reference TRBV7-9 and TRBJ2-7, the full variable domain reads DTGVSQNPRHKITKRGQNVTFRCDPISEHNRLYWYRQTLGQGPEFLTYFQNEAQLEKSRLLSDRFSAERPKGSFSTLEIQRTEQGDSAMYLCASSPRGAGGTPYEQYFGPGTRLTVT.

CDR3 DNA: TGTGCCAGCAGCTTAGCCCAGCGGGAGGTTGGCGGGGAGCTGTTTTTT. Amino acid sequence: CASSLAQREVGGELFF. The chain uses TRBV7-6 and TRBJ2-2; 9 bases are a match to TRBD2. Germline V lookup: CDR1 SGHVS, CDR2 FNYEAQ. The CDR3 has 16 residues. V shed 0 bases and J 7 bases; nucleotides not matched to a gene: 6.

The chain is built from TRBV5-4 and TRBJ2-5; possibly TRBD2 for D (6 bases). The V gene's germline CDR1 is SGHNT and CDR2 YYREEE (reference sequence). Deletions cut 5 bases from V and 4 bases from J, with 18 bases between. CDR3 length equals 15 residues. CDR3 region: CASSRSGRFVETQYF. The CDR3 DNA reads as TGTGCCAGCAGTCGGAGCGGGCGGTTTGTAGAGACCCAGTACTTC.

The chain links TRBV27 to TRBJ2-7; a weak D match, TRBD2 (6 bases). From germline, CDR1 is MNHEY and CDR2 SMNVEV (reference sequence). Trimming left V 6 bases short and J 2 bases short, with 11 bases between. The CDR3 consists of 13 residues. In DNA, the CDR3 is TGTGCCAGCAGATGGCGGGGAACCTACGAGCAGTACTTC. Translated, it gives CASRWRGTYEQYF.

V gene TRBV19 combines with J gene TRBJ2-7, with D perhaps matching TRBD1 (6 bases). Germline V CDR1 and CDR2: LNHDA, SQIVND (reference sequence). V was clipped by 1 base and J by 2 bases, with 9 bases between them. The CDR3 is 14 amino acids. The DNA of the CDR3 is TGTGCCAGTAGTATAGCGAACAGGGCCTACGAGCAGTACTTC. The encoded protein is CASSIANRAYEQYF.

The V and J genes are TRBV7-3 and TRBJ2-3; D is ambiguous. Germline V gives CDR1 SGHTA, CDR2 FQGTGA. V was trimmed by 3 bases and J by 2 bases, leaving 12 bases between them. This CDR3 is built from 15 residues. DNA of the CDR3: TGTGCCAGCAGCTTCGGGCTATCCTTCACAGATACGCAGTATTTT. Its protein product is CASSFGLSFTDTQYF.

V is TRBV5-5 and J is TRBJ1-1; no definite D call. CDR1 and CDR2 (germline): SGHKS, YYEKEE (reference sequence). Trimming cost V 2 bases and J 10 bases, with 12 bases left between them. The CDR3 is 12 amino acids. The CDR3 nucleotides read TGTGCCAGCAGCTTTTTGGCCGACGGAGCTTTCTTT. Its translation: CASSFLADGAFF.

CDR3 DNA sequence: TGTGCCAGCAGCTTAAGGCGATTTAATGAGCAGTTCTTC. Protein sequence: CASSLRRFNEQFF. The chain couples TRBV11-1 to TRBJ2-1; unclear D gene. The CDR3 covers 13 residues. The ends were cut back, 2 bases at V and 7 bases at J, with 9 bases in the middle. Germline loops: CDR1 SGHAT, CDR2 FQDESV (reference sequence). The full variable domain, completed using reference TRBV11-1 and TRBJ2-1, is EAEVAQSPRYKITEKSQAVAFWCDPISGHATLYWYRQILGQGPELLVQFQDESVVDDSQLPKDRFSAERLKGVDSTLKIQPAELGDSAMYLCASSLRRFNEQFFGPGTRLTVL.

The chain employs TRBV5-4 and TRBJ2-2; TRBD1 matches 11 bases. The CDR3 is 17 amino acids. Per germline, CDR1 SGHNT and CDR2 YYREEE (reference sequence). V was clipped by 4 bases and J by 0 bases; unmatched bases: 5. CDR3 in amino acids: CASSPRTGGTNTGELFF. The DNA for the CDR3 is TGTGCCAGCAGCCCGAGGACAGGGGGCACGAACACCGGGGAGCTGTTTTTT. Variable domain in full (rest from reference TRBV5-4 and TRBJ2-2): ETGVTQSPTHLIKTRGQQVTLRCSSQSGHNTVSWYQQALGQGPQFIFQYYREEENGRGNFPPRFSGLQFPNYSSELNVNALELDDSALYLCASSPRTGGTNTGELFFGEGSRLTVL.

The chain has TRBV5-5 and TRBJ2-2; D perhaps matches TRBD2 (5 bases). The germline gives CDR1 SGHKS, CDR2 YYEKEE (reference sequence). CDR3 length: 14 amino acids. The germline V and J ends were trimmed by 4 bases and 3 bases, with 10 bases remaining between them. The CDR3 spells CASSPADYTGELFF. DNA for the CDR3: TGTGCCAGCAGCCCGGCGGACTACACCGGGGAGCTGTTTTTT.

The chain is built from TRBV29-1 and TRBJ2-2; 10 bases fit TRBD2. This CDR3 region has 15 residues. V was pared by 4 bases and J by 5 bases, with 7 bases of the junction left unmatched. Germline CDR1 and CDR2: SQVTM and ANQGSEA. In nucleotides, the CDR3 is TGCAGCGTTGGGAGCGGGAGGGTCGATACCGGGGAGCTGTTTTTT. Translation gives CSVGSGRVDTGELFF.

This clone was seen just once. The chain couples TRBV7-9 to TRBJ1-1, with D uncertain. Germline values: CDR1 SEHNR, CDR2 FQNEAQ (reference sequence). The CDR3 sequence is 12 residues long. V shed 5 bases and J shed 8 bases, with 12 bases lying between them. This CDR3 reads CASSARLTEAFF. CDR3 nucleotide sequence: TGTGCCAGCAGCGCCCGATTGACAGAAGCTTTCTTT.

The V and J genes are TRBV6-5 and TRBJ2-1; TRBD1 matches 8 bases. Losses at the gene ends were 5 bases for V and 3 bases for J; bases not matched to a gene: 6. Germline V gene lookup returns CDR1 MNHEY and CDR2 SVGAGI. The CDR3 is made up of 15 amino acids. The CDR3 sequence: CASSNGQGFYNEQFF. In DNA form, the CDR3 reads TGTGCCAGCAGTAACGGACAGGGCTTCTACAATGAGCAGTTCTTC.

The chain recombines TRBV25-1 with TRBJ2-1, with D unclear. Germline loops: CDR1 MGHDK, CDR2 SYGVNS. V dropped 1 base and J dropped 2 bases, with 9 bases sitting between them. This CDR3 spans 15 amino acids. The CDR3 DNA reads as TGTGCCAGCAGTGAATCTCGAAAACCCTACAATGAGCAGTTCTTC. It is translated as CASSESRKPYNEQFF.

The genes are TRBV27 and TRBJ2-1; a weak D match, TRBD2 (6 bases). The CDR3 extends over 16 amino acids. With 6 bases removed from V and 4 bases from J, the gap between germline ends came to 19 bases. Germline V CDR1 and CDR2: MNHEY, SMNVEV (reference sequence). As DNA, the CDR3 is TGTGCCAGCAGCGGGGACTTTCAAGCGGGTTACAATGAGCAGTTCTTC. This codes for CASSGDFQAGYNEQFF.

The rearrangement uses TRBV28 and TRBJ2-3; 12 nucleotides match TRBD2. The V and J ends lost 7 bases and 5 bases, in that order; junction bases with no gene match: 13. CDR3 length equals 17 residues. The germline V gene has CDR1 MDHEN and CDR2 SYDVKM. CDR3 in DNA: TGTGCCAGCACCTCCTTTCGACTAGCGGGAGTATTAGATACGCAGTATTTT. Its translation is CASTSFRLAGVLDTQYF.

The count of this clone is one. V and J are TRBV28 and TRBJ1-1; D not resolved. This CDR3 has 12 amino acids. V lost 2 bases to trimming and J lost 11 bases, with 12 bases between them. Looked up from germline, CDR1 is MDHEN and CDR2 is SYDVKM. For the CDR3, the DNA is TGTGCCAGCAGTTTAACTTTAGGGTCGGCTTTCTTT. Its protein is CASSLTLGSAFF.

V gene TRBV28 combines with J gene TRBJ2-1, with 12 bases matching TRBD2. V shed 4 bases and J 6 bases; nucleotides not matched to a gene: 13. The germline gives CDR1 MDHEN, CDR2 SYDVKM. CDR3 length equals 18 residues. The CDR3 nucleotides read TGTGCCAGCAGTTCCCCCTCGAGACTAGCGGGAGTAGGCAATGAGCAGTTCTTC. Its translation: CASSSPSRLAGVGNEQFF.

The genes are TRBV30 and TRBJ1-4; D is possibly TRBD1 (5 bases). The CDR3 totals 15 residues. CDR1 GTSNPN and CDR2 SVGIG come from the germline V gene (reference sequence). Trimming cost V 0 bases and J 5 bases, with 13 bases left between them. CDR3 nucleotides: TGTGCCTGGAGTGTGACGACAGACCAGAATGAAAAACTGTTTTTT. Protein: CAWSVTTDQNEKLFF.